The rows below give T cell receptor beta chains drawn from one sample of a study of cytomegalovirus exposure and HLA in healthy donors. Sequencing was performed with immunoSEQ multiplex PCR; in TCRdb, only in-frame clones are kept and a portion is missing. The sample contains 150,000 to 160,000 clones, 82% of which appear only once. The sequencing input was PBMCs. These receptors were taken from a woman in her fifties or sixties in good health and CMV-seropositive. Each CDR3 is given with its conserved first and last residue. The order of the fields is clone size, D gene, J gene, V gene, CDR3 protein, CDR3 DNA. The D gene is left open where the match is weak. Only some rows state a clone size, as once, few, many or a class for expanded clones.

NA | NA | TRBJ2-2 | TRBV20-1 | CSARGAGELFF | TGCAGTGCTAGAGGCGCCGGGGAGCTGTTTTTT
NA | NA | TRBJ1-5 | TRBV7-9 | CASSLDTPYSNQPQHF | TGTGCCAGCAGCTTAGATACACCATATAGCAATCAGCCCCAGCATTTT
NA | TRBD2 | TRBJ2-7 | TRBV4-3 | CASSLQFLAGRAYEQYF | TGCGCCAGCAGCCTCCAGTTCCTAGCGGGGCGAGCCTACGAGCAGTACTTC
NA | TRBD2 | TRBJ2-2 | TRBV27 | CASRDTGTRVAGELFF | TGTGCCAGCAGGGACACCGGGACTAGGGTGGCCGGGGAGCTGTTTTTT
NA | TRBD2 | TRBJ2-2 | TRBV25-1 | CASSKTSGDTGELFF | TGTGCCAGCAGTAAGACTAGCGGGGACACCGGGGAGCTGTTTTTT
NA | NA | TRBJ1-1 | TRBV6-5 | CASSYFRGLDTEAFF | TGTGCCAGCAGTTACTTCCGAGGGCTTGACACTGAAGCTTTCTTT
once | NA | TRBJ1-1 | TRBV6-5 | CASNKGGEAFF | TGTGCCAGCAATAAGGGAGGTGAAGCTTTCTTT
NA | NA | TRBJ1-3 | TRBV5-1 | CASSLGVGSGSGNTIYF | TGCGCCAGCAGCTTGGGGGTCGGGTCGGGCTCTGGAAACACCATATATTTT
NA | NA | TRBJ1-5 | TRBV19 | CASSSGLDQPQHF | TGTGCCAGTAGTTCAGGGTTGGATCAGCCCCAGCATTTT
NA | NA | TRBJ1-2 | TRBV19 | CASSIERFKGGYTF | TGTGCCAGTAGTATTGAGAGGTTTAAGGGGGGCTACACCTTC
NA | TRBD1 | TRBJ1-5 | TRBV7-9 | CASSSGQTNQPQHF | TGTGCCAGCAGCTCGGGACAGACCAATCAGCCCCAGCATTTT
NA | NA | TRBJ1-2 | TRBV19 | CASSPGGYYGYTF | TGTGCCAGTAGTCCGGGGGGATACTATGGCTACACCTTC
few | NA | TRBJ1-5 | TRBV6-1 | CASSEADYRNQPQHF | TGTGCCAGCAGTGAGGCAGATTATCGCAATCAGCCCCAGCATTTT
NA | NA | TRBJ1-2 | TRBV9 | CASSDGSGYGYTF | TGTGCCAGCAGCGACGGTTCTGGCTATGGCTACACCTTC
once | NA | TRBJ2-7 | TRBV21-1 | CASSKGQGKPHEQYF | TGTGCCAGCAGCAAGGGACAGGGGAAGCCACACGAGCAGTACTTC
once | NA | TRBJ1-1 | TRBV7-2 | CASSFTGREAFF | TGTGCCAGCAGCTTCACAGGGCGCGAGGCTTTCTTT
NA | NA | TRBJ2-1 | TRBV18 | CASSPRQASYNEQFF | TGTGCCAGCTCACCCCGACAGGCCTCCTACAATGAGCAGTTCTTC
NA | NA | TRBJ2-4 | TRBV4-1 | CASSPYELENIQYF | TGCGCCAGCAGCCCCTACGAGCTCGAAAACATTCAGTACTTC
few | NA | TRBJ1-4 | TRBV4-3 | CASSQDDGGRNEKLFF | TGCGCCAGCAGCCAAGATGACGGCGGGCGGAATGAAAAACTGTTTTTT
NA | NA | TRBJ1-2 | TRBV7-8 | CASGQGGKRGYGYTF | TGTGCCAGCGGGCAGGGAGGGAAGAGGGGATATGGCTACACCTTC
NA | TRBD1 | TRBJ2-1 | TRBV9 | CASSPGQALGNEQFF | TGTGCCAGCAGCCCAGGACAGGCATTGGGAAATGAGCAGTTCTTC
once | TRBD2 | TRBJ2-1 | TRBV2 | CASSSGGAVNEQFF | TGTGCCAGCAGTAGCGGGGGGGCTGTAAATGAGCAGTTCTTC
NA | TRBD1 | TRBJ1-2 | TRBV7-9 | CASSPTGYGYTF | TGTGCCAGCAGCCCGACAGGGTATGGCTACACCTTC
NA | NA | TRBJ1-2 | TRBV14 | CASSQDWSHGYTF | TGTGCCAGCAGCCAAGATTGGAGTCATGGCTACACCTTC
NA | NA | TRBJ1-1 | TRBV5-1 | CASSNQVRQTTEAFF | TGCGCCAGCAGCAATCAAGTACGACAGACCACTGAAGCTTTCTTT
NA | NA | TRBJ2-2 | TRBV27 | CASRHFDRMRPGELFF | TGTGCCAGCAGACACTTCGACAGAATGAGGCCCGGGGAGCTGTTTTTT
NA | TRBD1 | TRBJ2-7 | TRBV28 | CASSLGGQGGEQYF | TGTGCCAGCAGTTTAGGGGGACAGGGTGGCGAGCAGTACTTC
few | TRBD1 | TRBJ2-1 | TRBV2 | CASDKTGQKGGEQFF | TGTGCCAGCGATAAAACGGGACAGAAGGGCGGTGAGCAGTTCTTC
NA | NA | TRBJ1-2 | TRBV28 | CASMTRRQNYGYTF | TGTGCCAGCATGACCCGGCGGCAGAACTATGGCTACACCTTC
NA | TRBD1 | TRBJ2-1 | TRBV6-6 | CASRSGTGVNEQFF | TGTGCCAGCAGAAGTGGGACAGGGGTAAATGAGCAGTTCTTC
few | NA | TRBJ1-2 | TRBV13 | CASSLRVLDGGDNYGYTF | TGTGCCAGCAGCTTAAGGGTTCTGGACGGAGGGGATAACTATGGCTACACCTTC
NA | NA | TRBJ1-1 | TRBV7-2 | CASRHTGPTWNTEAFF | TGTGCCAGCAGGCATACAGGACCCACTTGGAACACTGAAGCTTTCTTT
NA | NA | TRBJ1-6 | TRBV9 | CASSPNGGNSPLHF | TGTGCCAGCAGCCCGAACGGCGGTAATTCACCCCTCCACTTT
NA | NA | TRBJ2-2 | TRBV5-1 | CASSEASNTGELFF | TGCGCCAGCTCTGAAGCTAGCAACACCGGGGAGCTGTTTTTT
NA | TRBD1 | TRBJ2-7 | TRBV14 | CASSQAGTGGEQYF | TGTGCCAGCAGCCAAGCCGGGACAGGGGGTGAGCAGTACTTC
once | TRBD2 | TRBJ2-3 | TRBV6-1 | CASILTSKTDTQYF | TGTGCCAGCATCCTGACTAGCAAGACAGATACGCAGTATTTT
NA | TRBD2 | TRBJ2-7 | TRBV5-1 | CASRSLAGADYEQYF | TGCGCCAGCCGATCTTTAGCGGGGGCCGACTACGAGCAGTACTTC
NA | NA | TRBJ2-7 | TRBV11-2 | CASSFGGGDYEQYF | TGTGCCAGCAGCTTCGGAGGAGGGGACTACGAGCAGTACTTC
NA | TRBD1 | TRBJ2-1 | TRBV30 | CASHQGQGVGEQFF | TGTGCCTCCCATCAGGGACAGGGGGTGGGTGAGCAGTTCTTC
few | NA | TRBJ1-1 | TRBV7-2 | CASSPGTANTEAFF | TGTGCCAGCAGCCCGGGAACAGCGAACACTGAAGCTTTCTTT
NA | NA | TRBJ2-3 | TRBV4-3 | CASSQGGPTTDTQYF | TGCGCCAGCAGCCAAGGGGGGCCTACCACAGATACGCAGTATTTT
NA | TRBD2 | TRBJ2-2 | TRBV7-9 | CASSSQRGGGTGELFF | TGTGCCAGCAGTTCTCAGCGGGGGGGCGGAACCGGGGAGCTGTTTTTT
NA | NA | TRBJ2-7 | TRBV19 | CASSQGFGEQYF | TGTGCCAGTAGTCAGGGGTTCGGCGAGCAGTACTTC
NA | TRBD2 | TRBJ2-7 | TRBV2 | CASSELQGLGEQYF | TGTGCCAGCAGTGAACTACAGGGACTAGGCGAGCAGTACTTC
few | TRBD2 | TRBJ2-7 | TRBV7-2 | CASSQTSDGEQYF | TGTGCCAGCAGCCAGACTAGCGACGGCGAGCAGTACTTC
NA | TRBD1 | TRBJ1-1 | TRBV2 | CASRRTKGQVGTEAFF | TGTGCCAGCAGAAGAACCAAAGGACAGGTTGGCACTGAAGCTTTCTTT
NA | NA | TRBJ1-3 | TRBV14 | CASSRNPLSSGNTIYF | TGTGCCAGCAGCCGAAACCCACTGAGCTCTGGAAACACCATATATTTT
NA | NA | TRBJ1-2 | TRBV9 | CASSDRGAAYGYTF | TGTGCCAGCAGCGATCGGGGGGCAGCTTATGGCTACACCTTC
NA | TRBD1 | TRBJ2-7 | TRBV27 | CASRSGTGSSYEQYF | TGTGCCAGCAGATCGGGGACAGGTTCCTCCTACGAGCAGTACTTC
NA | NA | TRBJ1-1 | TRBV27 | CASIGVDSMNTEAFF | TGTGCCAGCATTGGGGTGGACAGTATGAACACTGAAGCTTTCTTT